Each of the 25 T cell receptor beta chains below was sequenced from the same sample in a study of T cell responses to AZD1222 COVID-19 vaccine. Sequencing was performed with immunoSEQ multiplex PCR; in TCRdb, only in-frame clones are kept and a portion is missing. The sample yields roughly 130,000 clones, roughly nine tenths seen once. Sequenced here: peripheral blood, sampled on day 0 of AZD1222 vaccination. Receptors were obtained from an adult in good health.

The chain recombines TRBV11-1 with TRBJ2-5, with 12 positions matching TRBD2. CDR1 and CDR2 from the germline V gene are SGHAT and FQDESV (reference sequence). The CDR3 extends over 15 amino acids. V shed 4 bases, J shed 1 base, and the junction held 1 base outside the gene matches. The CDR3 region has the DNA TGTGCCAGCAGCTCACTAGCGGGGGGCCAAGAGACCCAGTACTTC. This gives the protein CASSSLAGGQETQYF.

The chain has TRBV5-6 and TRBJ2-5; no definite D call. The germline CDR1 and CDR2 sequences are SGHDT and YYEEEE. The CDR3 extends over 13 amino acids. V lost 2 bases and J lost 5, with 10 bases in between. CDR3 protein: CASSLSGVETQYF. The DNA of the CDR3 is TGTGCCAGCAGCTTAAGTGGTGTGGAGACCCAGTACTTC.

The V call is TRBV28, the J call TRBJ1-5; D remains ambiguous. V was cut by 1 base and J by 3 bases, with 7 bases left in between. The CDR3 loop spans 14 amino acids. Germline CDR1 is MDHEN and CDR2 is SYDVKM. The CDR3 loop is CASSLSSYNQPQHF. CDR3 nucleotides: TGTGCCAGCAGTTTATCTTCGTACAATCAGCCCCAGCATTTT. The whole variable domain, filled in from reference TRBV28 and TRBJ1-5, reads DVKVTQSSRYLVKRTGEKVFLECVQDMDHENMFWYRQDPGLGLRLIYFSYDVKMKEKGDIPEGYSVSREKKERFSLILESASTNQTSMYLCASSLSSYNQPQHFGDGTRLSIL.

The chain has TRBV5-4 and TRBJ2-2; 8 positions match TRBD1. The trim removed 0 bases at V and 6 bases at J, leaving 4 bases unmatched. Germline V gives CDR1 SGHNT, CDR2 YYREEE (reference sequence). The CDR3 is 15 amino acids. The CDR3 coding sequence is TGTGCCAGCAGCTTGGGTCGGACAGGGCCCGGGGAGCTGTTTTTT. As protein: CASSLGRTGPGELFF.

This clone occurred once. The J gene is TRBJ2-5, the V gene TRBV3-1 (or the pseudogene TRBV3-2); maybe TRBD2 (5 bases). This CDR3 comprises 15 residues. V lost 0 bases and J 3 bases, leaving 11 bases between the germline ends. Germline-derived CDR1 and CDR2 are LGHDT and YNNKEL (reference sequence). This chain's CDR3 is CASSQDASSKETQYF. The CDR3 DNA reads as TGTGCCAGCAGCCAAGATGCTAGCTCCAAAGAGACCCAGTACTTC.

The gene calls are TRBV28 and TRBJ1-5, with D unresolved. CDR3 length: 14 amino acids. Germline CDR1 is MDHEN and CDR2 is SYDVKM. V was shortened by 4 bases and J by 6 bases, with 13 bases between the two germline ends. The CDR3 DNA follows: TGTGCCAGCAGTTCAAGGGTTTTGGGTCAGCCCCAGCATTTT. As protein: CASSSRVLGQPQHF. Based on the CDR3 plus reference TRBV28 and TRBJ1-5, the full variable domain is DVKVTQSSRYLVKRTGEKVFLECVQDMDHENMFWYRQDPGLGLRLIYFSYDVKMKEKGDIPEGYSVSREKKERFSLILESASTNQTSMYLCASSSRVLGQPQHFGDGTRLSIL.

The chain employs TRBV25-1 and TRBJ1-1, with TRBD1 matching 11 bases. In germline, CDR1 is MGHDK, CDR2 SYGVNS. V was pared by 2 bases and J by 4 bases, with 9 bases of the junction left unmatched. CDR3 size: 17 residues. The CDR3 region is CASSERGDRGYGTEAFF. CDR3 DNA: TGTGCCAGCAGTGAACGGGGGGACAGGGGGTATGGCACTGAAGCTTTCTTT.

V gene TRBV11-2 combines with J gene TRBJ2-5; 8 bases are a match to TRBD2. Trimming removed 7 bases from V and 4 bases from J; junction bases left unmatched: 14. Germline CDR1 and CDR2: SGHAT and FQNNGV. The CDR3 has 16 residues. The CDR3 loop reads CASTLMSGGWGETQYF. CDR3 coding DNA: TGTGCCAGCACCCTCATGTCGGGGGGGTGGGGAGAGACCCAGTACTTC.

The genes are TRBV4-1 and TRBJ2-3; D not resolved. CDR3 length: 14 amino acids. The germline V gene has CDR1 MGHRA and CDR2 YSYEKL. V gave up 1 base and J gave up 3 bases, with 8 bases separating them. The CDR3 DNA sequence: TGCGCCAGCAGCCAAGCGCAAGGAACAGATACGCAGTATTTT. The encoded protein is CASSQAQGTDTQYF.

The rearrangement joins TRBV15 to TRBJ1-2, with a weak D call TRBD1 (6 bases). V was trimmed by 1 base and J by 2 bases, leaving 14 bases between them. Germline CDR1 LNHNV, CDR2 YYDKDF (reference sequence). The CDR3 consists of 16 residues. The CDR3 region has the DNA TGTGCCACCAGCAGAGTGTTGGAGACAGGCAACTATGGCTACACCTTC. As protein: CATSRVLETGNYGYTF.

V is TRBV3-1 (or the pseudogene TRBV3-2) and J is TRBJ1-6; D is possibly TRBD1 (6 bases). Germline lookup yields CDR1 LGHDT and CDR2 YNNKEL (reference sequence). V lost 1 base, J lost 9 bases, and 13 bases lay in between. This CDR3 is built from 15 residues. The CDR3 coding sequence is TGTGCCAGCAGCCAAGCCGGTTCCAGGGGTTCACCCCTCCACTTT. This translates into CASSQAGSRGSPLHF.

This chain connects TRBV28 to TRBJ2-7, with TRBD1 matching 12 bases. Unmatched junction bases numbered 9, after V lost 6 bases and J lost 6 bases. Per germline, CDR1 MDHEN and CDR2 SYDVKM. CDR3 length equals 15 residues. The CDR3 DNA is TGTGCCAGCAGGCCCCGGGACAGGGGGCCCCTCGAGCAGTACTTC. It encodes CASRPRDRGPLEQYF.

The chain employs TRBV18 and TRBJ1-1; a possible D gene is TRBD1 (5 bases). With 6 bases removed from V and 4 bases from J, the gap between germline ends came to 12 bases. The length of the CDR3 is 13 residues. CDR1 KGHSH and CDR2 LQKENI come from the germline V gene. As DNA, the CDR3 is TGTGCCAGCTCCGAGGAGGGGAGCACTGAAGCTTTCTTT. It translates to CASSEEGSTEAFF.

The count of this clone is one. The J gene is TRBJ2-7, the V gene TRBV6-2 or TRBV6-3; weak D call: TRBD1 (6 bases). V was shortened by 2 bases and J by 4 bases, with 15 bases between the two germline ends. This CDR3 is built from 15 residues. CDR1 is MNHEY, CDR2 SVGEGT, per germline. The CDR3 region has the DNA TGTGCCAGCAGTTACGGGATACAGGGTGCGTACGAGCAGTACTTC. Amino acids: CASSYGIQGAYEQYF.

This clone was found a few times. This chain links TRBV6-5 with TRBJ2-1, with D unresolved. The V end was cut by 7 bases, the J end by 4 bases, with 11 bases between. CDR1 and CDR2 from the germline V gene are MNHEY and SVGAGI. CDR3 length: 13 residues. The CDR3 here is CASNRDGYNEQFF. CDR3 nucleotides: TGTGCCAGCAACCGCGACGGTTACAATGAGCAGTTCTTC.

This clone was found a few times. The genes are TRBV5-4 and TRBJ2-7, with D possibly matching TRBD2 (7 bases). The CDR3 totals 17 residues. Trimming removed 0 bases from V and 1 base from J, with 17 bases in between. Per the germline V gene, CDR1 is SGHNT and CDR2 is YYREEE (reference sequence). The CDR3 bases are TGTGCCAGCAGCTTGGGGGTGATGGGAGGGGGATCCTACGAGCAGTACTTC. It is translated as CASSLGVMGGGSYEQYF.

The rearrangement joins TRBV6-5 to TRBJ2-2; D may be TRBD1 (6 bases). This CDR3 has 14 amino acids. CDR1 is MNHEY and CDR2 is SVGAGI in the germline V gene. The V gene lost 10 bases and the J gene lost 6 bases, with 18 bases spanning the gap. The CDR3 coding sequence is TGTGCCAACCCGTCGACAGGTACCTCCGGGGAGCTGTTTTTT. Residues: CANPSTGTSGELFF.

The chain uses TRBV7-3 and TRBJ2-1, with 8 positions matching TRBD1. The CDR3 is 16 residues long. The V and J ends lost 4 bases and 1 base, in that order; junction bases with no gene match: 6. Germline CDR1 and CDR2: SGHTA and FQGTGA. The CDR3 reads CASSSQGGPSYNEQFF. For the CDR3, the DNA is TGTGCCAGCAGCTCACAGGGGGGACCGTCCTACAATGAGCAGTTCTTC. Drawing the rest from reference TRBV7-3 and TRBJ2-1, the complete variable domain is GAGVSQTPSNKVTEKGKYVELRCDPISGHTALYWYRQSLGQGPEFLIYFQGTGAADDSGLPNDRFFAVRPEGSVSTLKIQRTERGDSAVYLCASSSQGGPSYNEQFFGPGTRLTVL.

The chain couples TRBV3-1 (or the pseudogene TRBV3-2) to TRBJ1-5; D may be TRBD1 (5 bases). The germline V and J ends were trimmed by 0 bases and 16 bases, with 16 bases remaining between them. The CDR3 runs 13 residues. The germline gives CDR1 LGHDT, CDR2 YNNKEL (reference sequence). The CDR3 loop is CASSQDQGHLIHF. The CDR3 DNA sequence: TGTGCCAGCAGCCAAGATCAGGGCCACCTTATTCATTTT.

The chain carries TRBV6-2 or TRBV6-3 and TRBJ1-2; TRBD1 is a possible D gene (6 bases). The length of the CDR3 is 16 residues. Germline CDR1 and CDR2: MNHEY and SVGEGT. The germline V and J ends were trimmed by 2 bases and 2 bases, with 15 bases remaining between them. CDR3 protein: CASSYSRGDGNYGYTF. The CDR3, as DNA: TGTGCCAGCAGTTACAGCAGGGGCGATGGGAACTATGGCTACACCTTC.

The chain combines TRBV5-5 with TRBJ1-3; possible D gene TRBD1, 5 bases. CDR1 SGHKS and CDR2 YYEKEE come from the germline V gene (reference sequence). V lost 7 bases and J lost 0, with 17 bases in between. The CDR3 totals 16 residues. The CDR3 bases are TGTGCCAGCGGTTCTCGGGGGATCCTCTCTGGAAACACCATATATTTT. This sequence encodes CASGSRGILSGNTIYF.

This sequence joins TRBV3-1 (or the pseudogene TRBV3-2) and TRBJ1-2, with D maybe TRBD1 (5 bases). The CDR3 has 15 amino acids. V was trimmed by 0 bases and J by 4 bases, leaving 12 bases between them. The V gene's germline CDR1 is LGHDT and CDR2 YNNKEL (reference sequence). The CDR3 loop is CASSQDRRGGYGYTF. The CDR3 coding sequence is TGTGCCAGCAGCCAAGATAGGAGGGGAGGCTATGGCTACACCTTC.

The CDR3 spells CAISESDREREQYF. The CDR3 DNA reads as TGTGCCATCAGTGAGAGCGACCGGGAACGGGAGCAGTACTTC. The V and J genes are TRBV10-3 and TRBJ2-7; D might be TRBD2 (5 bases). CDR1 and CDR2 from the germline V gene are ENHRY and SYGVKD. V dropped 2 bases and J dropped 7 bases, with 15 bases sitting between them. The CDR3 is made up of 14 amino acids.

This rearrangement joins TRBV4-1 to TRBJ1-2, with D possibly matching TRBD1 (6 bases). The CDR3 contains 15 residues. V lost 4 bases and J 3 bases, leaving 15 bases between the germline ends. Germline loops: CDR1 MGHRA, CDR2 YSYEKL. CDR3 coding DNA: TGCGCCAGCAGCCCTACCGGGACAAAGGACTATGGCTACACCTTC. This gives the protein CASSPTGTKDYGYTF.

The chain links TRBV3-1 (or the pseudogene TRBV3-2) to TRBJ2-3, with a weak D call TRBD1 (6 bases). The CDR3 runs 15 residues. Trimming removed 2 bases at V and 0 bases at J, with 9 bases between. In germline, CDR1 is LGHDT, CDR2 YNNKEL (reference sequence). The CDR3, as DNA: TGTGCCAGCAGCCAAAACAGGGTTAGCACAGATACGCAGTATTTT. Translation: CASSQNRVSTDTQYF.